This T cell receptor (beta chain) was recorded in a study of cytomegalovirus exposure and HLA in healthy donors. Study-wide points: CMV serostatus stood as the only immune exposure information on hand. Per a prior analysis, the majority of TCR beta V segments were productive roughly 90% or roughly 30% of the time. Rarity marked most TCR sequences, yet some public TCRs occurred in many donors. Owing to their indistinguishability, certain V segments, notably TRBV6-2 and TRBV6-3, were excluded.

This clone showed up just a few times. Its specificity is unknown. V lost 3 bases to trimming and J lost 6 bases, with 11 bases between them. The germline CDR1 and CDR2 sequences are SQVTM and ANQGSEA. CDR3 length equals 13 residues. PCR involved 60 Vbeta and 13 Jbeta primers. Sequencing used immunoSEQ multiplex PCR; TCRdb keeps in-frame clones, though not all of them. The data contain 90,000 to 100,000 clones, around 84% of them singletons. J is TRBJ2-2 and V is TRBV29-1; possible D gene TRBD2, 5 bases. Sequencing was carried out using PBMCs. This receptor was taken from a man aged 18-30 years in good health and CMV-seronegative. CDR3 nucleotides: TGCAGCGTTGACGTTTCCGGGGCCGGGGAGCTGTTTTTT. Its protein is CSVDVSGAGELFF.